One T cell receptor (beta chain) is described in this entry. This entry belongs to a study of shared clonotypes between healthy human individuals. Only CD45RO-negative cells positively selected for CCR7 counted as naive CD8 cells, so terminally differentiated effector memory CD45RA+ cells were excluded. Generated by immunoSEQ multiplex PCR, the TCRdb table keeps only in-frame clones and is missing some. The table has roughly 2.1 million clones, 85% to 95% seen once. V shed 10 bases, J shed 0 bases, and the junction held 8 bases outside the gene matches. In germline, CDR1 is SNHLY, CDR2 FYNNEI. The CDR3 contains 14 residues.

The V gene is TRBV2, the J gene TRBJ2-7; TRBD2 matches at 8 bases. The sample taken for sequencing was naive CD8+ T cells from PBMCs. The origin of this receptor is a man aged 18 to 30 in good health. Some clones in this sample may be carry-over from other donors' samples. Written as DNA, the CDR3 is TGTGCCACCTGGGGGAGCGGGAGCTCCTACGAGCAGTACTTC. Amino acids: CATWGSGSSYEQYF. Variable domain in full (rest from reference TRBV2 and TRBJ2-7): EPEVTQTPSHQVTQMGQEVILRCVPISNHLYFYWYRQILGQKVEFLVSFYNNEISEKSEIFDDQFSVERPDGSNFTLKIRSTKLEDSAMYFCATWGSGSSYEQYFGPGTRLTVT.